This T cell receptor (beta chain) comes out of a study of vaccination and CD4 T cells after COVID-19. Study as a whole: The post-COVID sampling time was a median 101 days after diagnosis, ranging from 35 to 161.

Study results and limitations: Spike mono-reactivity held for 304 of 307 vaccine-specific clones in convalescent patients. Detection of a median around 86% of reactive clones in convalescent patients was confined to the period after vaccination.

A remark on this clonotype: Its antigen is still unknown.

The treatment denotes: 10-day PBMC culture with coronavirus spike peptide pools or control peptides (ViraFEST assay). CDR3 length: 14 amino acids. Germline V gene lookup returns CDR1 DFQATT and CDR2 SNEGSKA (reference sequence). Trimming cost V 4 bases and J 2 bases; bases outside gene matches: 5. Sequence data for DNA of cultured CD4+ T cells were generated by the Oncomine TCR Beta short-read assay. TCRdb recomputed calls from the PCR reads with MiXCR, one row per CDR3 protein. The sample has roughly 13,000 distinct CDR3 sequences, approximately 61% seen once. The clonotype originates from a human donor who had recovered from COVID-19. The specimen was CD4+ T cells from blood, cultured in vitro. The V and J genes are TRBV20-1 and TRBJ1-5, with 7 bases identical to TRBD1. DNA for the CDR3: TGCAGTGCTATGAGGGGGCGCGGCAATCAGCCCCAGCATTTT. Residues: CSAMRGRGNQPQHF.